This TCR beta chain was recorded in a study of blood T cells in healthy people across ages. A second about 6 to 11 cycle PCR used barcoded and J-beta primers. Via MiXCR, TCRdb re-called the 5' RACE reads, giving one row per CDR3 protein. The sample holds around 320,000 distinct CDR3 sequences; roughly 26% are singletons and the top ten take approximately 28%. To note about this clonotype: Its antigen is unknown.

Germline CDR1 and CDR2: DFQATT and SNEGSKA (reference sequence). The CDR3 has 16 amino acids. Study results and caveats: TCR beta diversity, measured per million T cells, fell in a roughly linear way with age.

Material: blood. The chain combines TRBV20-1 with TRBJ2-5; TRBD2 matches 14 bases. The J call is uncertain, as TRBJ2-1 better fits the DNA end. The sequence derives from a woman between 70 and 85 years old in good health. CDR3 loop: CSAGETSGRAGNEQFF. CDR3 coding DNA: TGCAGTGCTGGGGAGACTAGCGGGAGGGCCGGAAATGAGCAGTTCTTC.